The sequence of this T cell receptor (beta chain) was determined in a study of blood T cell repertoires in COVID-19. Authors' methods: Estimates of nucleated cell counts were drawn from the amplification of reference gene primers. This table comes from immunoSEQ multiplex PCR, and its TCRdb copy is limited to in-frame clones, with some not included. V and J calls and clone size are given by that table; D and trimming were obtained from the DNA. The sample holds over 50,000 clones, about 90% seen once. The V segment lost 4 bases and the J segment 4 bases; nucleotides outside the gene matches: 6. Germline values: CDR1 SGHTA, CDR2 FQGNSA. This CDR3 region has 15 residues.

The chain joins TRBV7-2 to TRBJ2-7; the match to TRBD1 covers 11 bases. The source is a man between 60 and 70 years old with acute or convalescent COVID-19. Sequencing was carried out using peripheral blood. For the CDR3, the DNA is TGTGCCAGCAGCTCTGCCGGGACAGGGGGGTACGAGCAGTACTTC. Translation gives CASSSAGTGGYEQYF.